This T cell receptor (beta chain) was sequenced during a study of blood T cell repertoires in COVID-19. Study details: T cells, B-cell-depleted T cells, or PBMCs provided the cDNA or gDNA that served as material.

In the study's own analysis: Amplification from reference gene primers served as the basis for estimated nucleated cell counts. TCRdb's copy holds only in-frame clones and misses some; the assay was immunoSEQ multiplex PCR. V and J calls and clone size come straight from that table; D and trimming were deduced from the DNA. The data hold 54,000 or so clones, with about 83% observed a single time. The CDR3 spans 13 residues. V lost 1 base and J lost 8, with 8 bases in between. The germline V gene has CDR1 KGHDR and CDR2 SFDVKD. The receptor comes from a woman aged 80 or over with acute or convalescent COVID-19. The sample was peripheral blood. The chain carries TRBV24-1 and TRBJ2-1; weak D call: TRBD1 (5 bases). For the CDR3, the DNA is TGTGCCACCAGTGATTTCAAGGGGTATGAGCAGTTCTTC. It is translated as CATSDFKGYEQFF.